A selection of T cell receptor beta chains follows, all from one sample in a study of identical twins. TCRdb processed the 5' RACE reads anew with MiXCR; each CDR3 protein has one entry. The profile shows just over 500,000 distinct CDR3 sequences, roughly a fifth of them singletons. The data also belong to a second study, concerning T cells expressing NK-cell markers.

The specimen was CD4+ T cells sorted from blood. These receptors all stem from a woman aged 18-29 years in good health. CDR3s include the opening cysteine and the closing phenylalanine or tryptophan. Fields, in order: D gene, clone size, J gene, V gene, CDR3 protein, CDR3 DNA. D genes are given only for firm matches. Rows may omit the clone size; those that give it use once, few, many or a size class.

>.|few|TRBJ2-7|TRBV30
CAWSDLRLSYEQYF
TGTGCCTGGAGTGACCTTCGTCTTTCCTACGAGCAGTACTTC
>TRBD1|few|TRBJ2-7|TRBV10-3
CAISEGDRGTYEQYF
TGTGCCATCAGTGAGGGCGACAGGGGAACCTACGAGCAGTACTTC
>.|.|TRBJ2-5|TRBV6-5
CASSYGGGGPGTQYF
TGTGCCAGCAGTTACGGTGGGGGGGGGCCGGGGACCCAGTACTTC
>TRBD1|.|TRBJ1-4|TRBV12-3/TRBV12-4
CASSFYRGGKLFF
TGTGCCAGCAGTTTCTACAGGGGTGGAAAACTGTTTTTT
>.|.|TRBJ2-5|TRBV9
CASSVATYQETQYF
TGTGCCAGCAGCGTAGCCACTTACCAAGAGACCCAGTACTTC
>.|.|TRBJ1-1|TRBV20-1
CSARDGGIFEAFF
TGCAGTGCTAGAGACGGGGGGATATTTGAAGCTTTCTTT
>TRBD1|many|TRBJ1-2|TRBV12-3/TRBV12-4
CASSQQRTGDNYGYTF
TGTGCCAGCAGCCAACAGAGGACAGGGGACAACTATGGCTACACCTTC
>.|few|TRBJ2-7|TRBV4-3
CASSQESETEQYF
TGCGCCAGCAGCCAAGAGTCAGAAACCGAGCAGTACTTC
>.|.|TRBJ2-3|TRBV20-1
CSADPGHITDTQYF
TGCAGTGCGGATCCGGGACACATCACAGATACGCAGTATTTT
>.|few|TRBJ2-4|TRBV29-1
CSVIHRNKNIQYF
TGCAGCGTTATACACAGGAACAAAAACATTCAGTACTTC
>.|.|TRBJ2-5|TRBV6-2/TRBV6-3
CASSYSKGGETQYF
TGTGCCAGCAGTTACTCGAAAGGGGGGGAGACCCAGTACTTC
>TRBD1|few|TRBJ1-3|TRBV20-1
CSARDRGTIYF
TGCAGTGCTAGGGACAGGGGAACCATATATTTT
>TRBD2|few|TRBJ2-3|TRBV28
CGSIAGGTDTQYF
TGTGGATCAATAGCGGGAGGAACAGATACGCAGTATTTT
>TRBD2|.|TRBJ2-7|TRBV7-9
CASSPGGTSSYEQYF
TGTGCCAGCAGCCCCGGCGGGACTAGCTCCTACGAGCAGTACTTC
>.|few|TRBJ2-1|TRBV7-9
CASSLKPASPGDEQFF
TGTGCCAGCAGCTTAAAGCCGGCTTCCCCTGGCGATGAGCAGTTCTTC
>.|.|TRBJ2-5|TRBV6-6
CASSSAEAQYF
TGTGCCAGCAGTTCCGCCGAGGCCCAGTACTTC
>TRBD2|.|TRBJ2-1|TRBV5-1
CASSTRPGLAGETGQFF
TGCGCCAGCAGCACTCGCCCGGGACTAGCGGGAGAAACGGGGCAGTTCTTC
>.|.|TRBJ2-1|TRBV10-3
CAHGARNEQFF
TGTGCCCACGGAGCCCGAAATGAGCAGTTCTTC
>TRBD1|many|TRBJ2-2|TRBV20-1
CSARDLYRGLSTGELFF
TGCAGTGCTAGAGACCTATACAGGGGGCTTAGCACCGGGGAGCTGTTTTTT
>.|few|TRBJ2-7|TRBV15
CATSRGNYEQYF
TGTGCCACCAGCAGAGGAAACTACGAGCAGTACTTC
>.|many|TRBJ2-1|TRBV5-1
CASTSGPGTNEQFF
TGCGCCAGCACATCCGGGCCGGGGACCAATGAGCAGTTCTTC
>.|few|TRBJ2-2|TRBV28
CASRGGGTNTGELFF
TGTGCCAGCAGGGGAGGGGGTACAAACACCGGGGAGCTGTTTTTT
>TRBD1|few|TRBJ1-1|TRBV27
CASSWDRGNTEAFF
TGTGCCAGCAGCTGGGACAGGGGAAACACTGAAGCTTTCTTT
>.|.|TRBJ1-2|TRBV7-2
CASSYPNNLGGYTF
TGTGCCAGCAGCTACCCGAATAACCTTGGAGGCTACACCTTC
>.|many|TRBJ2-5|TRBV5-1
CASSLGGTQQETQYF
TGCGCCAGCAGCTTGGGCGGGACTCAACAAGAGACCCAGTACTTC
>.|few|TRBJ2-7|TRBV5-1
CASSLVPTQYEQYF
TGCGCCAGCAGCTTGGTTCCCACTCAATACGAGCAGTACTTC
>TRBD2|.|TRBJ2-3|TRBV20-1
CSASTSGDTDTQYF
TGCAGTGCTAGTACTAGCGGTGACACAGATACGCAGTATTTT
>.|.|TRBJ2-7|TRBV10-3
CAISERSQGLYEQYF
TGTGCCATCAGTGAGAGATCCCAGGGCCTCTACGAGCAGTACTTC
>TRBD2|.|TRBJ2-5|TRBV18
CASSQALAGFQETQYF
TGTGCCAGCTCTCAAGCCCTAGCGGGGTTCCAAGAGACCCAGTACTTC
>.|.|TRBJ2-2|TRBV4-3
CASSQDVTGFRELFF
TGCGCCAGCAGCCAAGATGTTACAGGGTTTCGGGAGCTGTTTTTT
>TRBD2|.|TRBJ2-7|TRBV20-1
CSATGTSGAREQYF
TGCAGTGCTACAGGGACTAGCGGGGCCAGGGAGCAGTACTTC
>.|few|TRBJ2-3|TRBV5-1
CASSTKVQYADTQYF
TGCGCCAGCAGCACTAAGGTTCAGTACGCAGATACGCAGTATTTT
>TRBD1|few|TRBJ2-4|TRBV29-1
CSVAGQGTKNIQYF
TGCAGCGTCGCGGGACAGGGGACCAAAAACATTCAGTACTTC
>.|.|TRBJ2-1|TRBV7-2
CASGGGAAWDEQFF
TGTGCCAGCGGAGGTGGGGCCGCTTGGGATGAGCAGTTCTTC
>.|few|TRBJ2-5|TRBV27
CASSASNGAKTQYF
TGTGCCAGCAGTGCCTCTAACGGGGCAAAGACCCAGTACTTC
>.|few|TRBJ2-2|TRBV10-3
CAISESSRTGELFF
TGTGCCATCAGTGAGTCGAGCAGGACCGGGGAGCTGTTTTTT
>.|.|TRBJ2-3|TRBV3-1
CASSQEGPWDTQYF
TGTGCCAGCAGCCAAGAGGGACCGTGGGATACGCAGTATTTT
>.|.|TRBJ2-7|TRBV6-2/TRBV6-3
CASSTRRGYSYEQYF
TGTGCCAGCAGTACCCGGCGGGGTTACTCCTACGAGCAGTACTTC
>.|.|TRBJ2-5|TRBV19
CASNARGGETQYF
TGTGCCAGTAACGCCAGGGGGGGAGAGACCCAGTACTTC
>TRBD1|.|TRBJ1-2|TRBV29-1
CSVVGRGMSGYGYTF
TGCAGCGTTGTGGGCAGGGGGATGTCGGGCTATGGCTACACCTTC
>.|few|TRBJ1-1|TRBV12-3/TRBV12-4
CASRSMNTEAFF
TGTGCCAGCAGATCCATGAACACTGAAGCTTTCTTT
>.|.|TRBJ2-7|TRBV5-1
CASSATGTQLYF
TGCGCCAGCAGCGCCACCGGGACCCAGCTGTACTTC
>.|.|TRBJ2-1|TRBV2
CASTMTGDSYNEQFF
TGTGCCAGCACCATGACTGGGGACTCCTACAATGAGCAGTTCTTC
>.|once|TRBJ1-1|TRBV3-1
CASSQFPRAEAFF
TGTGCCAGCAGCCAGTTTCCTAGGGCTGAAGCTTTCTTT
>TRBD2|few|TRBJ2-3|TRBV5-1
CASSTSGRSDTQYF
TGCGCCAGCAGCACGAGCGGGAGGAGCGATACGCAGTATTTT
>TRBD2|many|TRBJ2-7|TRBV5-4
CASSGLLAGSSYEQYF
TGTGCCAGCAGCGGACTTCTAGCGGGATCATCCTACGAGCAGTACTTC
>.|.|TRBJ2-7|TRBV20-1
CSAFEPGGSGQYF
TGCAGTGCCTTTGAACCGGGTGGCAGCGGGCAGTACTTC
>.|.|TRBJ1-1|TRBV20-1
CSARAEIGLFLGTEAFF
TGCAGTGCTAGAGCCGAAATAGGACTTTTTCTGGGGACTGAAGCTTTCTTT
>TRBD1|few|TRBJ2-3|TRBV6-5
CASSSDRGLSRDTQYF
TGTGCCAGCAGTTCGGACAGGGGGCTGAGCCGAGATACGCAGTATTTT
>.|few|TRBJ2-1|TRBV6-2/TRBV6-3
CASSASYNEQFF
TGTGCCAGCAGTGCTTCCTACAATGAGCAGTTCTTC
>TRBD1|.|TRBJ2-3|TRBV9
CASSVGTGESTDTQYF
TGTGCCAGCAGCGTAGGTACAGGGGAATCCACAGATACGCAGTATTTT
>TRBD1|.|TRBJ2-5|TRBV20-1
CSLNRGPETQYF
TGCAGTTTGAACAGGGGGCCGGAGACCCAGTACTTC
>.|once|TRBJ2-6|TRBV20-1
CSAGGTFSGANVLTF
TGCAGTGCTGGGGGCACCTTCTCTGGGGCCAACGTCCTGACTTTC
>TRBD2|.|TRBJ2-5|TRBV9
CASSVGASGSQETQYF
TGTGCCAGCAGCGTAGGGGCTAGCGGGAGCCAGGAGACCCAGTACTTC
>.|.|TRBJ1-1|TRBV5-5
CASRSLAVYEAFF
TGTGCCAGCAGAAGCCTGGCCGTATATGAAGCTTTCTTT
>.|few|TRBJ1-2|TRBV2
CASSMAGGDYGYTF
TGTGCCAGCAGTATGGCAGGAGGTGACTATGGCTACACCTTC
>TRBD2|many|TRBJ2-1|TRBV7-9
CASSYSGAQSYNEQFF
TGTGCCAGCAGCTACAGCGGGGCCCAAAGTTACAATGAGCAGTTCTTC